Listed here are 3 T cell receptor beta chains from one sample, sequenced in a study of blood T cell repertoires in COVID-19. Sequencing used immunoSEQ multiplex PCR; TCRdb keeps in-frame clones, though not all of them. The repertoire consists of some 150,000 clones, with less than 90% occurring once and the leading ten covering about 2.4%. Sample: peripheral blood. These receptor sequences come from a woman between 65 and 79 years old with acute or convalescent COVID-19.

The V gene is TRBV12-3 or TRBV12-4, the J gene TRBJ1-2; D is unresolved. CDR3 length: 13 residues. Trimming pared 2 bases from V and 5 bases from J, leaving 9 bases between. Here the CDR3 reads CASSLYRAYGYTF. The CDR3 nucleotides are TGTGCCAGCAGTTTATACAGAGCTTATGGCTACACCTTC.

This clone showed up just once. This sequence joins TRBV2 and TRBJ2-4, with 8 nucleotides matching TRBD1. Germline CDR1 reads SNHLY; CDR2 reads FYNNEI. CDR3 size: 15 residues. Losses at the gene ends were 4 bases for V and 0 bases for J; bases not matched to a gene: 2. The CDR3 protein is CASSADRGAKNIQYF. The CDR3 nucleotides read TGTGCCAGCAGTGCTGACAGGGGAGCCAAAAACATTCAGTACTTC. Supplemented by reference TRBV2 and TRBJ2-4, the full variable domain reads EPEVTQTPSHQVTQMGQEVILRCVPISNHLYFYWYRQILGQKVEFLVSFYNNEISEKSEIFDDQFSVERPDGSNFTLKIRSTKLEDSAMYFCASSADRGAKNIQYFGAGTRLSVL.

J is TRBJ1-6 and V is TRBV2, with TRBD1 matching 8 bases. Germline CDR1 SNHLY, CDR2 FYNNEI. The CDR3 extends over 14 amino acids. V gave up 4 bases and J gave up 10 bases; unmatched junction bases: 6. The CDR3 nucleotides read TGTGCCAGCAGTGCCGACAGGGGTTGGTCACCCCTCCACTTT. Protein product: CASSADRGWSPLHF. Using reference TRBV2 and TRBJ1-6 for the parts outside the CDR3, the full variable domain is EPEVTQTPSHQVTQMGQEVILRCVPISNHLYFYWYRQILGQKVEFLVSFYNNEISEKSEIFDDQFSVERPDGSNFTLKIRSTKLEDSAMYFCASSADRGWSPLHFGNGTRLTVT.